The 13 T cell receptor beta chains reported below all come from one sample, sequenced in a study of T cell responses to AZD1222 COVID-19 vaccine. This table comes from immunoSEQ multiplex PCR, and its TCRdb copy is limited to in-frame clones, with some not included. In the table there are some 150,000 clones, 80% to 95% of which are singletons. The source material was peripheral blood, sampled 28 days after the second AZD1222 dose. The receptors come from an adult who received the AZD1222 COVID-19 vaccine.

This clone was found once. The chain has TRBV9 and TRBJ1-6; no firm D call. V was pared by 1 base and J by 5 bases, with 7 bases between. Germline CDR1 is SGDLS and CDR2 is YYNGEE. This CDR3 spans 14 amino acids. For the CDR3, the DNA is TGTGCCAGCAGCGTATCACGGAATAATTCACCCCTCCACTTT. Translated, it gives CASSVSRNNSPLHF.

This clone was found once. The J gene is TRBJ2-7, the V gene TRBV10-3; D is possibly TRBD1 or TRBD2 (5 bases each). Germline CDR1 and CDR2: ENHRY and SYGVKD. The CDR3 has 14 amino acids. The V end lost 3 bases, the J end lost 4 bases, and 13 bases lay between the germline ends. In nucleotides, the CDR3 is TGTGCCATCAGTGACTCCGGGACGAAATACGAGCAGTACTTC. Translation gives CAISDSGTKYEQYF.

The V call is TRBV5-4, the J call TRBJ2-7; D may be TRBD2 (7 bases). The CDR3 spans 15 residues. Germline V gene lookup returns CDR1 SGHNT and CDR2 YYREEE (reference sequence). Deletions cut 2 bases from V and 4 bases from J, with 16 bases between. This chain's CDR3 is CASSFGGGAGYEQYF. In DNA, the CDR3 is TGTGCCAGCAGCTTTGGCGGGGGCGCGGGATACGAGCAGTACTTC. Looking up the rest from reference TRBV5-4 and TRBJ2-7 gives the full variable domain: ETGVTQSPTHLIKTRGQQVTLRCSSQSGHNTVSWYQQALGQGPQFIFQYYREEENGRGNFPPRFSGLQFPNYSSELNVNALELDDSALYLCASSFGGGAGYEQYFGPGTRLTVT.

The rearrangement links TRBV6-5 to TRBJ1-2, with 8 bases identical to TRBD1. Germline CDR1 and CDR2: MNHEY and SVGAGI. There are 14 residues in the CDR3. V gave up 7 bases and J gave up 14 bases; unmatched junction bases: 18. The CDR3 sequence is CASIPSRTGTRGTF. DNA of the CDR3: TGTGCCAGCATCCCAAGTAGGACAGGGACCCGAGGAACCTTC.

CDR3 sequence: CASKTGGQEAYEQYF. The CDR3 region has the DNA TGCGCCAGCAAAACAGGGGGCCAAGAGGCATACGAGCAGTACTTC. The chain combines TRBV5-1 with TRBJ2-7, with TRBD1 matching 9 bases. The CDR3 is made up of 15 amino acids. CDR1 and CDR2 from the germline V gene are SGHRS and YFSETQ. Trimming took 6 bases from V and 4 from J; bases not matched to a gene: 11.

The rearrangement uses TRBV6-1 and TRBJ2-7, with a possible D match to TRBD2 (6 bases). Trimming took off 3 bases at V and 1 base at J, with 10 bases between the two ends. The CDR3 has 14 residues. Germline assignment: CDR1 MNHNS and CDR2 SASEGT. The CDR3 bases are TGTGCCAGCAGTGAGGGACTGATATCCTACGAGCAGTACTTC. It yields the protein CASSEGLISYEQYF.

This rearrangement joins TRBV7-2 to TRBJ2-2; the D gene could be TRBD1 or TRBD2 (5 bases each). V lost 2 bases, J lost 0 bases, and 10 bases lay in between. The CDR3 is made up of 16 amino acids. CDR1 is SGHTA and CDR2 is FQGNSA in the germline V gene. CDR3 bases: TGTGCCAGCAGCTTACTCGGGGCGGCGAACACCGGGGAGCTGTTTTTT. The encoded protein is CASSLLGAANTGELFF.

The chain recombines TRBV5-1 with TRBJ1-5; 7 bases align to TRBD1. This CDR3 is built from 15 residues. The germline V gene has CDR1 SGHRS and CDR2 YFSETQ. V shed 0 bases, J shed 0 bases, and the junction held 0 bases outside the gene matches. The CDR3 sequence is CASSLGQGSNQPQHF. The CDR3 DNA reads as TGCGCCAGCAGCTTGGGACAGGGTAGCAATCAGCCCCAGCATTTT.

The J gene is TRBJ1-6, the V gene TRBV27, with a tentative D call TRBD1 (5 bases). V was cut by 3 bases and J by 8 bases, with 11 bases left in between. Germline CDR1 reads MNHEY; CDR2 reads SMNVEV (reference sequence). This CDR3 contains 14 residues. CDR3 in DNA: TGTGCCAGCAGTTTCGGGGGGAGGCATTCACCCCTCCACTTT. This encodes CASSFGGRHSPLHF.

The CDR3 protein is CASSFSPFLAGDIYEQYF. The CDR3 coding sequence is TGTGCCAGCAGCTTCTCGCCTTTCCTAGCGGGAGATATCTACGAGCAGTACTTC. The chain recombines TRBV5-6 with TRBJ2-7; the match to TRBD2 covers 10 bases. CDR1 SGHDT and CDR2 YYEEEE come from the germline V gene. The V gene end was trimmed by 2 bases and the J gene end by 3 bases; junction bases not matched to a gene: 14. The CDR3 is made up of 18 amino acids.

This clone was counted between two and nine times. The J gene is TRBJ1-1, the V gene TRBV9, with D perhaps TRBD1 (6 bases). The CDR3 loop spans 15 amino acids. CDR1 and CDR2 (germline): SGDLS, YYNGEE. Trimming left V 0 bases short and J 4 bases short, with 13 bases between. CDR3 region: CASSVASGAGTEAFF. In DNA, the CDR3 is TGTGCCAGCAGCGTAGCTTCGGGGGCTGGCACTGAAGCTTTCTTT. The whole variable domain, filled in from reference TRBV9 and TRBJ1-1, reads DSGVTQTPKHLITATGQRVTLRCSPRSGDLSVYWYQQSLDQGLQFLIQYYNGEERAKGNILERFSAQQFPDLHSELNLSSLELGDSALYFCASSVASGAGTEAFFGQGTRLTVV.

The chain couples TRBV11-3 to TRBJ2-1; the match to TRBD1 covers 7 bases. CDR1 is SGHNT, CDR2 YENEEA, per germline. The trim removed 6 bases at V and 5 bases at J, leaving 7 bases unmatched. The CDR3 has 14 amino acids. CDR3 DNA: TGTGCCAGCAGTTACAGGGGTGACGACAATGAGCAGTTCTTC. Protein product: CASSYRGDDNEQFF.

This chain uses TRBV15 with TRBJ2-4; D gene unclear. This CDR3 is built from 17 residues. From germline, CDR1 is LNHNV and CDR2 YYDKDF (reference sequence). The germline V and J ends were trimmed by 0 bases and 1 base, with 13 bases remaining between them. CDR3: CATSRDKGHNAKNIQYF. DNA of the CDR3: TGTGCCACCAGCAGAGATAAGGGTCACAATGCCAAAAACATTCAGTACTTC. The variable domain in full, completed from reference TRBV15 and TRBJ2-4, reads DAMVIQNPRYQVTQFGKPVTLSCSQTLNHNVMYWYQQKSSQAPKLLFHYYDKDFNNEADTPDNFQSRRPNTSFCFLDIRSPGLGDTAMYLCATSRDKGHNAKNIQYFGAGTRLSVL.